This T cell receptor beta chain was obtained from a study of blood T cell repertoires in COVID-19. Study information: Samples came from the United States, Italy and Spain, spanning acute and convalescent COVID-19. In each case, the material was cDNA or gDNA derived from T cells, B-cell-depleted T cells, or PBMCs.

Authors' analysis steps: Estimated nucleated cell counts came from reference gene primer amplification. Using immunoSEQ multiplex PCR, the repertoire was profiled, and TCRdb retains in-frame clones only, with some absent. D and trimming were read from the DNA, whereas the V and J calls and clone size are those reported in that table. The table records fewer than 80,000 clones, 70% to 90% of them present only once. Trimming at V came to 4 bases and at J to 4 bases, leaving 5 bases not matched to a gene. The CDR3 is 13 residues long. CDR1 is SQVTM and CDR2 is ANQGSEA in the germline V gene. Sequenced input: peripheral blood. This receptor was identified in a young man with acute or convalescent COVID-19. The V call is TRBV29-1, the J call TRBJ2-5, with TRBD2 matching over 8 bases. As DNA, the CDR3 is TGCAGCGTTGGGGGACTAGGTGTAGAGACCCAGTACTTC. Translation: CSVGGLGVETQYF.